The present entry profiles one T cell receptor beta chain with its context. TCRdb's table, derived via immunoSEQ multiplex PCR, lists solely in-frame clones and lacks some. The sample has hundreds of thousands of clones, approximately 89% seen once; the top ten hold 9.5%. The data were taken from a study of blood T cell repertoires in COVID-19. Study-level background: The cDNA or gDNA used as material had been derived from T cells, B-cell-depleted T cells, or PBMCs.

V lost 6 bases to trimming and J lost 1 base, with 9 bases between them. Germline loops: CDR1 KGHSH, CDR2 LQKENI. The CDR3 covers 13 residues. In assigning cohorts, the study relied on participant-reported clinical history. Donors in Cohort 3 who had recovered were those with two negative PCRs, healthcare professional clearance, or resolution of their symptoms. The chain links TRBV18 to TRBJ1-1, with D unresolved. The sequenced sample was PBMCs or T cells enriched from blood (not recorded which). The TCR comes from a woman aged 40 to 49 who had recovered from COVID-19. Here the CDR3 reads CASSLAGNTEAFF. In DNA, the CDR3 is TGTGCCAGCTCCCTCGCGGGGAACACTGAAGCTTTCTTT. Looking up the rest from reference TRBV18 and TRBJ1-1 gives the full variable domain: NAGVMQNPRHLVRRRGQEARLRCSPMKGHSHVYWYRQLPEEGLKFMVYLQKENIIDESGMPKERFSAEFPKEGPSILRIQQVVRGDSAAYFCASSLAGNTEAFFGQGTRLTVV.